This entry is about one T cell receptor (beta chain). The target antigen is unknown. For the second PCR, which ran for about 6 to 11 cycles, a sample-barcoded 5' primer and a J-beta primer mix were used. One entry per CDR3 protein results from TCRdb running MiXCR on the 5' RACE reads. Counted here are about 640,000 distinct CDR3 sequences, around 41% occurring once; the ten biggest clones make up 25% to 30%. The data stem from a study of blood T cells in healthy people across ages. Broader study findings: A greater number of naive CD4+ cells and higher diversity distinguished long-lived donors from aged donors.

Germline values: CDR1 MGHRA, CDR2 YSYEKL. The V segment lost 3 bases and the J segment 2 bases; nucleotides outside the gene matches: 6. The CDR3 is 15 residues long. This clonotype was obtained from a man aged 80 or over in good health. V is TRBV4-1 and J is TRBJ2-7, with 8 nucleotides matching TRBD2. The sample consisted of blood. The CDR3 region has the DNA TGCGCCAGCAGCCATGAACCGGGACTAGCCTACGAGCAGTACTTC. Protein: CASSHEPGLAYEQYF.